The 16 T cell receptor beta chains in this list originate from one sample, sequenced in a study of blood T cell repertoires in COVID-19. Here immunoSEQ multiplex PCR was the method, and the copy in TCRdb shows in-frame clones only, minus some. This sample has 100,000 to 150,000 clones; approximately 90% occur once, and the top ten carry 7.6%. The sample was peripheral blood. The receptor source for this set is a man between 45 and 60 years old with acute or convalescent COVID-19.

V is TRBV3-1 (or the pseudogene TRBV3-2) and J is TRBJ2-1, with D possibly matching TRBD2 (5 bases). This CDR3 has 18 residues. Trimming stripped 4 bases from V and 0 bases from J, with 19 bases between. Germline CDR1 LGHDT, CDR2 YNNKEL (reference sequence). DNA for the CDR3: TGTGCCAGCAGCCCCTACGGGTACCGGGATAGCTCCTACAATGAGCAGTTCTTC. This sequence encodes CASSPYGYRDSSYNEQFF.

The chain has TRBV9 and TRBJ2-3, with D possibly matching TRBD2 (5 bases). Trimming pared 7 bases from V and 1 base from J, leaving 13 bases between. This CDR3 comprises 14 residues. Looked up from germline, CDR1 is SGDLS and CDR2 is YYNGEE. The CDR3 region is CASERTPGTDTQYF. The CDR3 DNA reads TGTGCCAGCGAGCGGACGCCTGGCACAGATACGCAGTATTTT.

The J gene is TRBJ2-1, the V gene TRBV30; 12 bases match TRBD2. This CDR3 contains 16 residues. V was clipped by 4 bases and J by 9 bases; unmatched bases: 13. Germline values: CDR1 GTSNPN, CDR2 SVGIG (reference sequence). This CDR3 is CAWTRLAGAVRGEQFF. CDR3 nucleotides: TGTGCCTGGACCAGACTAGCGGGAGCGGTACGGGGTGAGCAGTTCTTC.

The sample holds one count of this clone. The chain employs TRBV24-1 and TRBJ1-5; possibly TRBD1 for D (6 bases). CDR3 size: 15 residues. Trimming shortened V by 4 bases and J by 3 bases, and 12 bases separated the two germline ends. The germline CDR1 and CDR2 sequences are KGHDR and SFDVKD. The CDR3 DNA reads as TGTGCCACCAGTGACCGAGGACAGTTCAATCAGCCCCAGCATTTT. Translating gives CATSDRGQFNQPQHF.

CDR3 sequence reads: CASSLGYRNAGYTF. CDR3 sequence (DNA): TGTGCCAGCAGCTTAGGGTACAGGAATGCAGGCTACACCTTC. The chain carries TRBV7-9 and TRBJ1-2, with a weak D call TRBD1 (5 bases). Trimming removed 1 base from V and 8 bases from J, with 14 bases in between. Germline lookup yields CDR1 SEHNR and CDR2 FQNEAQ (reference sequence). This CDR3 has 14 amino acids.

This CDR3 reads CASSYFATGANTEAFF. The CDR3 nucleotides are TGTGCCAGCAGTTACTTCGCCACAGGGGCGAACACTGAAGCTTTCTTT. The chain links TRBV6-5 to TRBJ1-1; the match to TRBD1 covers 7 bases. With V trimmed by 1 base and J by 1 base, 6 bases remained unmatched. Germline V lookup: CDR1 MNHEY, CDR2 SVGAGI. The CDR3 spans 16 residues.

V and J are TRBV28 and TRBJ1-1, with a tentative D call TRBD1 (5 bases). The CDR3 runs to 10 residues. Germline values: CDR1 MDHEN, CDR2 SYDVKM. Deletions cut 8 bases from V and 9 bases from J, with 10 bases between. The CDR3 bases are TGTGCCAGCGGGGCGCCTAAAGCTTTCTTT. This codes for CASGAPKAFF.

The J gene is TRBJ2-5, the V gene TRBV29-1; 7 nucleotides agree with TRBD2. V lost 4 bases, J lost 2 bases, and 10 bases stayed unmatched. The CDR3 loop spans 15 amino acids. CDR1 SQVTM and CDR2 ANQGSEA come from the germline V gene. The CDR3 bases are TGCAGCGTTGGTCCCCCAGCGGGAAATCAAGAGACCCAGTACTTC. It translates to CSVGPPAGNQETQYF.

This sequence joins TRBV11-2 and TRBJ1-2; possibly TRBD1 for D (5 bases). The CDR3 runs 16 residues. CDR1 and CDR2 (germline): SGHAT, FQNNGV. V was shortened by 4 bases and J by 1 base, with 16 bases between the two germline ends. The CDR3 DNA sequence: TGTGCCAGCAGCTCGGGCTCCGGGGACTTTAACTATGGCTACACCTTC. Its translation is CASSSGSGDFNYGYTF.

The chain couples TRBV4-1 to TRBJ1-6; tentatively, D is TRBD1 (6 bases). V lost 0 bases, J lost 4 bases, and 16 bases lay in between. The CDR3 runs 18 residues. Looked up from germline, CDR1 is MGHRA and CDR2 is YSYEKL. In nucleotides, the CDR3 is TGCGCCAGCAGCCAAGATCGTTTGCAGACAGGTTATAATTCACCCCTCCACTTT. It translates to CASSQDRLQTGYNSPLHF.

This sequence joins TRBV5-1 and TRBJ2-5, with 11 bases fitting TRBD1. The CDR3 loop spans 15 amino acids. Germline CDR1 SGHRS, CDR2 YFSETQ. Trimming took 4 bases from V and 2 from J; bases not matched to a gene: 4. The CDR3 sequence is CASSPGTGGQETQYF. CDR3 nucleotides: TGCGCCAGCAGCCCCGGGACAGGGGGGCAAGAGACCCAGTACTTC.

V and J are TRBV19 and TRBJ2-4, with TRBD1 matching over 7 bases. The CDR3 is made up of 18 amino acids. The V segment lost 3 bases and the J segment 1 base; nucleotides outside the gene matches: 12. Germline V gene lookup returns CDR1 LNHDA and CDR2 SQIVND (reference sequence). The CDR3 is CASSMGKGDRPAKNIQYF. The CDR3 nucleotides read TGTGCCAGTAGTATGGGTAAAGGGGACAGACCTGCCAAAAACATTCAGTACTTC.

The chain uses TRBV4-3 and TRBJ2-1, with a weak D call TRBD2 (6 bases). The CDR3 is made up of 16 amino acids. Trimming pared 0 bases from V and 0 bases from J, leaving 9 bases between. Germline V gives CDR1 LGHNA, CDR2 YSLEER. The DNA for the CDR3 is TGCGCCAGCAGCCAAGAACCGGGGGACTCCTACAATGAGCAGTTCTTC. It translates to CASSQEPGDSYNEQFF.

This sequence joins TRBV9 and TRBJ2-1; D might be TRBD2 (6 bases). Germline CDR1 reads SGDLS; CDR2 reads YYNGEE. The CDR3 has 17 amino acids. V gave up 4 bases and J gave up 0 bases, with 17 bases separating them. The CDR3 sequence: CASSPRVAEISYNEQFF. CDR3 DNA: TGTGCCAGCAGCCCCCGGGTAGCGGAGATCTCCTACAATGAGCAGTTCTTC.

The V call is TRBV6-2 or TRBV6-3, the J call TRBJ2-1; 9 nucleotides line up with TRBD2. The CDR3 extends over 18 amino acids. With 2 bases clipped from V and 7 bases from J, the junction kept 15 bases outside the gene matches. CDR1 is MNHEY, CDR2 SVGEGT, per germline. Here the CDR3 DNA reads TGTGCCAGCAGTTACCGCCGTCGAGCGGGACTAGCAGGAAATGAGCAGTTCTTC. This translates into CASSYRRRAGLAGNEQFF.

This rearrangement joins TRBV5-4 to TRBJ2-7; 13 bases agree with TRBD2. CDR3 length equals 15 residues. Looked up from germline, CDR1 is SGHNT and CDR2 is YYREEE (reference sequence). Trimming cost V 4 bases and J 6 bases; bases outside gene matches: 7. CDR3 DNA: TGTGCCAGCAGCCCGGGACTAGCGGGAAAGGCCGAGCAGTACTTC. Amino acids: CASSPGLAGKAEQYF.